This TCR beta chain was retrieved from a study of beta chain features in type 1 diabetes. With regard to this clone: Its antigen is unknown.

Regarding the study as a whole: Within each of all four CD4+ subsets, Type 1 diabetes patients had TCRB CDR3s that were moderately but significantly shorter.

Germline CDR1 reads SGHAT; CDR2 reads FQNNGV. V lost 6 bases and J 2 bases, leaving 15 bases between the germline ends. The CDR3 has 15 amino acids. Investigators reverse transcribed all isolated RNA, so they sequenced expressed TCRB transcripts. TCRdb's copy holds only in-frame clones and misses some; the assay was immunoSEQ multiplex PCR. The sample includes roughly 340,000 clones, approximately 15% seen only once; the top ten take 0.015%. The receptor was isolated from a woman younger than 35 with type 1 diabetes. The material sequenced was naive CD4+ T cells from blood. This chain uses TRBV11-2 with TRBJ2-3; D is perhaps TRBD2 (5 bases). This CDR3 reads CASSRTPPSTDTQYF. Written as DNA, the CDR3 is TGTGCCAGCAGTCGGACTCCTCCTTCCACAGATACGCAGTATTTT. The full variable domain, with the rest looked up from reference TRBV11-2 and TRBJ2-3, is EAGVAQSPRYKIIEKRQSVAFWCNPISGHATLYWYQQILGQGPKLLIQFQNNGVVDDSQLPKDRFSAERLKGVDSTLKIQPAKLEDSAVYLCASSRTPPSTDTQYFGPGTRLTVL.